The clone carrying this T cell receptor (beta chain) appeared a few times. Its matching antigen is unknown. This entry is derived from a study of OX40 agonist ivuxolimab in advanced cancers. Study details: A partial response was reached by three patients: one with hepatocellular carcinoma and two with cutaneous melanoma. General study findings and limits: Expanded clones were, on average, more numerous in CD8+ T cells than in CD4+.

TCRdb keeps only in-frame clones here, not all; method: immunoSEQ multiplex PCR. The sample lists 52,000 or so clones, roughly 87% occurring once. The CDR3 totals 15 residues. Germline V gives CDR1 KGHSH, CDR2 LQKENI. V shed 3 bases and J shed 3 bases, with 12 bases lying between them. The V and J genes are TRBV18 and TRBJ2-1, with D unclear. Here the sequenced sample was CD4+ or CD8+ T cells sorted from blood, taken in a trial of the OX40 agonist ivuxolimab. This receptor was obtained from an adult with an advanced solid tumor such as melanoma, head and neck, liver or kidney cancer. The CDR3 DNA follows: TGTGCCAGCTCACCTATGGGCCCAAACTACAATGAGCAGTTCTTC. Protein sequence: CASSPMGPNYNEQFF.